This TCR beta chain was identified during a study of T cell changes during pregnancy in multiple sclerosis. Clones were sequenced by immunoSEQ multiplex PCR, and TCRdb holds only the in-frame ones, with some missing. Among about 60,000 clones listed, roughly nine tenths were seen once. Trimming at V came to 3 bases and at J to 2 bases, leaving 9 bases not matched to a gene. The CDR3 has 17 residues. The V gene's germline CDR1 is SGHTA and CDR2 FQGNSA. The chain has TRBV7-2 and TRBJ1-2; 10 nucleotides align to TRBD1. This receptor was identified in a female donor with multiple sclerosis, enrolled in a pregnancy study. Sample: peripheral blood, taken before pregnancy. CDR3 DNA sequence: TGTGCCAGCAGCTTTCCAAGACAGGGGGCCTCGAACTATGGCTACACCTTC. Translating gives CASSFPRQGASNYGYTF.